These 9 T cell receptor beta chains were sequenced from one sample in a study of a mutant IDH1 vaccine in newly diagnosed glioma. Time point defined: week 23, last vaccination. The investigators gave 300 ug of mutant IDH1 20-mer peptide in each vaccine dose, together with topical imiquimod. Antigens for these TCRs are unknown. Measured with immunoSEQ multiplex PCR; TCRdb has only the in-frame clones, and not every one. Among just over 80,000 clones listed, 65% to 90% were seen once. Sequences were derived from PBMCs, sampled from a glioma patient whose treatment included an IDH1 peptide vaccine. These receptors all come from a man aged 30-40 years with glioma. Some clones in this sample may be carry-over from other donors' samples.

The CDR3, as DNA: TGTGCCAGCAGCTTCGATAGGATAGCGGGGAGCTCCTACAATGAGCAGTTCTTC. Amino acids: CASSFDRIAGSSYNEQFF. The chain combines TRBV7-2 with TRBJ2-1; 8 bases line up with TRBD2. The V gene end was trimmed by 3 bases and the J gene end by 0 bases; junction bases not matched to a gene: 10. The CDR3 totals 18 residues. CDR1 and CDR2 (germline): SGHTA, FQGNSA.

This clone has only a few counts. The CDR3 sequence is CASSLTWETEAFF. The CDR3, as DNA: TGTGCCAGCAGCTTAACCTGGGAAACTGAAGCTTTCTTT. This chain links TRBV6-6 with TRBJ1-1; D is ambiguous. This CDR3 is 13 amino acids long. In germline, CDR1 is MNHNY, CDR2 SVGAGI (reference sequence). The V end was cut by 6 bases, the J end by 5 bases, with 13 bases between.

V gene TRBV19 combines with J gene TRBJ1-4, with a possible D match to TRBD1 (5 bases). CDR1 is LNHDA and CDR2 is SQIVND in the germline V gene (reference sequence). Trimming cost V 3 bases and J 8 bases, with 13 bases left between them. This CDR3 has 14 amino acids. The CDR3 sequence: CASSMEGFREKLFF. The CDR3 DNA follows: TGTGCCAGTAGTATGGAGGGGTTTCGCGAAAAACTGTTTTTT.

The gene calls are TRBV13 and TRBJ2-2; tentatively, D is TRBD1 (5 bases). The CDR3 covers 12 residues. Trimming stripped 5 bases from V and 8 bases from J, with 9 bases between. CDR1 is PRHDT, CDR2 FYEKMQ, per germline (reference sequence). The CDR3 here is CASSLRTGELFF. The CDR3 nucleotides read TGTGCCAGCAGCCTCCGGACAGGGGAGCTGTTTTTT. Full variable domain (outside the CDR3, taken from reference TRBV13 and TRBJ2-2): AAGVIQSPRHLIKEKRETATLKCYPIPRHDTVYWYQQGPGQDPQFLISFYEKMQSDKGSIPDRFSAQQFSDYHSELNMSSLELGDSALYFCASSLRTGELFFGEGSRLTVL.

The rearrangement joins TRBV15 to TRBJ1-1; 7 bases match TRBD1. There are 13 residues in the CDR3. Unmatched junction bases numbered 4, after V lost 6 bases and J lost 3 bases. The germline CDR1 and CDR2 sequences are LNHNV and YYDKDF (reference sequence). DNA of the CDR3: TGTGCCACCAGGGCGCAGGGGGACACTGAAGCTTTCTTT. It translates to CATRAQGDTEAFF.

The sample holds one count of this clone. This sequence joins TRBV2 and TRBJ1-4; TRBD1 matches at 11 bases. CDR1 is SNHLY and CDR2 is FYNNEI in the germline V gene. The CDR3 has 14 residues. After removal of 7 bases from V and 10 bases from J, the junction contained 8 bases not matched to a gene. CDR3 DNA sequence: TGTGCCAGCATTCTGGACAGGGGGCGAGGAAAACTGTTTTTT. This gives the protein CASILDRGRGKLFF.

V usage is TRBV6-1 and J usage is TRBJ2-1, with TRBD1 identical over 9 bases. Unmatched junction bases numbered 13, after V lost 8 bases and J lost 8 bases. The germline CDR1 and CDR2 sequences are MNHNS and SASEGT. The CDR3 consists of 15 residues. CDR3 nucleotides: TGTGCCAGCCCCCCCGGGACAGGGAACGAGGATGAGCAGTTCTTC. It yields the protein CASPPGTGNEDEQFF.

The rearrangement uses TRBV5-1 and TRBJ2-3; the match to TRBD2 covers 10 bases. There are 16 residues in the CDR3. V trimming: 1 base; J trimming: 5 bases; junction bases outside the gene matches: 7. Germline CDR1 is SGHRS and CDR2 is YFSETQ. The CDR3 nucleotides read TGCGCCAGCAGCTTGACCAGCGGGGGGGCTAGAGATACGCAGTATTTT. Residues: CASSLTSGGARDTQYF.

This clone was found a few times. This probably arose from a read error, given a far larger clone one base away. This chain joins TRBV2 and TRBJ1-1; tentatively, D is TRBD1 (5 bases). The CDR3 is 12 residues long. V lost 8 bases, J lost 1 base, and 8 bases lay in between. Per the germline V gene, CDR1 is SNHLY and CDR2 is FYNNEI. DNA for the CDR3: TGTGCCAGCGGTACAGGGAACACTGAAGCTTTCTTT. Encoded protein: CASGTGNTEAFF.